This TCR beta chain emerged from a study of cytomegalovirus exposure and HLA in healthy donors. General study findings and limits: It was confirmed in vitro that a few of the CMV-associated chains were specific for CMV antigens. Sequencing depth across donors, presence/absence analyses assumed, was roughly uniform.

The study ran its PCR with 60 Vbeta and 13 Jbeta primers. The assay was immunoSEQ multiplex PCR, and TCRdb's table has in-frame clones only and misses some. This table holds some 190,000 clones, about four fifths found once. The CDR3 contains 17 residues. Trimming at V came to 5 bases and at J to 0 bases, leaving 9 bases not matched to a gene. CDR1 and CDR2 from the germline V gene are SGHAT and FQDESV (reference sequence). This clone was counted only a few times. Its antigen is still unknown. The chain is built from TRBV11-1 and TRBJ2-7, with 11 bases matching TRBD2. The TCR originated in a middle-aged man in good health and CMV-seropositive. Sequencing was carried out using PBMCs. Written as DNA, the CDR3 is TGTGCCAGCAGCCCCGGGACTAGCGGAGTCCACTCCTACGAGCAGTACTTC. The encoded protein is CASSPGTSGVHSYEQYF.